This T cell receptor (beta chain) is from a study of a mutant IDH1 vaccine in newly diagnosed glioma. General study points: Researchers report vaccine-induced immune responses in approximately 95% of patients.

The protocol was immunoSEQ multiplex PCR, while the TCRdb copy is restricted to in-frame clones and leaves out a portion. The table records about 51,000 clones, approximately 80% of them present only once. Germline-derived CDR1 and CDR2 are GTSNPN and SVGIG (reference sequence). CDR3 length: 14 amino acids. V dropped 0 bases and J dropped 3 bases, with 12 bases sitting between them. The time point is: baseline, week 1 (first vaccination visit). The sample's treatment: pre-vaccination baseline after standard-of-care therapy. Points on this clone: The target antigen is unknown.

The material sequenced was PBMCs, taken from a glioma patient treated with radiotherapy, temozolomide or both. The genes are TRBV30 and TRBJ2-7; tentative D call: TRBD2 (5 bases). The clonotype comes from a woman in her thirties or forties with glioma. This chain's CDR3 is CAWSVRGLLYEQYF. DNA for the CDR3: TGTGCCTGGAGTGTACGCGGGCTTCTCTACGAGCAGTACTTC. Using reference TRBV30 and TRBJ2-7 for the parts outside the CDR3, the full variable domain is SQTIHQWPATLVQPVGSPLSLECTVEGTSNPNLYWYRQAAGRGLQLLFYSVGIGQISSEVPQNLSASRPQDRQFILSSKKLLLSDSGFYLCAWSVRGLLYEQYFGPGTRLTVT.